The rows below give T cell receptor beta chains drawn from one sample of a study of early T cells in non-severe SARS-CoV-2 infection. TCRdb re-called the 5' RACE reads through MiXCR, storing one row per CDR3 protein. The repertoire holds some 59,000 distinct CDR3 sequences, under 9% seen once, with about 3.8% in the top ten. Specimen: whole blood, collected at baseline. These receptor sequences come from an adult who was a healthcare worker with PCR-confirmed SARS-CoV-2 infection or an uninfected control (not recorded which). Each CDR3 is given with its conserved first and last residue. Each record gives: CDR3 length, clone size, D gene, V gene, J gene, CDR3 protein, CDR3 DNA. The D gene is left open where the match is weak. Only part of the rows carry a size: once, few, many, or a class if the clone is expanded.

14	NA	TRBD2	TRBV7-8	TRBJ2-3	CASSLAGLTDTQYF	TGTGCCAGCAGCCTAGCGGGACTCACAGATACGCAGTATTTT
14	NA	NA	TRBV19	TRBJ2-1	CASSVQGSNNEQFF	TGTGCCAGTAGTGTACAGGGTTCAAACAATGAGCAGTTCTTC
13	many	NA	TRBV3-1	TRBJ2-7	CASSGPPIYEQYF	TGTGCCAGCAGTGGACCTCCGATCTACGAGCAGTACTTC
14	many	TRBD1	TRBV6-6	TRBJ2-1	CASSSGGSYNEQFF	TGTGCCAGCAGTTCAGGGGGTTCCTACAATGAGCAGTTCTTC
14	few	NA	TRBV10-2	TRBJ1-1	CASSELLMNTEAFF	TGCGCCAGCAGTGAGTTGCTAATGAACACTGAAGCTTTCTTT
15	many	NA	TRBV20-1	TRBJ2-2	CSARVAGRNTGELFF	TGCAGTGCTAGAGTGGCAGGGAGGAACACCGGGGAGCTGTTTTTT
14	NA	TRBD1	TRBV27	TRBJ2-7	CASSRTGSGYEQYF	TGTGCCAGCAGCCGGACAGGGTCAGGGTACGAGCAGTACTTC
15	NA	TRBD1	TRBV12-3/TRBV12-4	TRBJ2-7	CASRWQGAPASEQYF	TGTGCCAGCAGGTGGCAGGGGGCCCCAGCCTCCGAGCAGTACTTC
15	few	NA	TRBV12-3/TRBV12-4	TRBJ2-1	CASSLMADTYNEQFF	TGTGCCAGCAGTTTAATGGCGGATACCTACAATGAGCAGTTCTTC
18	many	NA	TRBV18	TRBJ2-1	CASSLKSPGLQLHNEQFF	TGTGCCAGCTCACTTAAGAGTCCGGGACTCCAGTTGCACAATGAGCAGTTCTTC
15	many	TRBD2	TRBV7-6	TRBJ2-1	CASSVTSGSRNEQFF	TGTGCCAGCAGCGTGACTAGCGGGAGCAGGAATGAGCAGTTCTTC
13	few	NA	TRBV10-2	TRBJ1-6	CASTATYNSPLHF	TGCGCCAGCACGGCAACTTATAATTCACCCCTCCACTTT
13	few	NA	TRBV6-1	TRBJ2-1	CASSEVTGREQFF	TGTGCCAGCAGTGAAGTAACCGGCAGGGAGCAGTTCTTC
17	NA	NA	TRBV19	TRBJ1-1	CASSIDLGVSLNTEAFF	TGTGCCAGTAGTATAGATCTGGGGGTCAGTTTGAACACTGAAGCTTTCTTT
12	many	NA	TRBV11-2	TRBJ1-1	CAVTRAYTEAFF	TGTGCCGTCACGAGGGCGTACACTGAAGCTTTCTTT
17	many	TRBD2	TRBV7-9	TRBJ2-1	CASSFSSGRFTYNEQFF	TGTGCCAGCAGCTTCAGTAGCGGGAGATTCACCTACAATGAGCAGTTCTTC
16	NA	TRBD2	TRBV30	TRBJ2-3	CAWRVAGGGPTDTQYF	TGTGCCTGGAGAGTAGCGGGAGGCGGGCCGACAGATACGCAGTATTTT
13	NA	NA	TRBV19	TRBJ2-5	CASSMWGQETQYF	TGTGCCAGTAGTATGTGGGGACAAGAGACCCAGTACTTC
17	few	TRBD2	TRBV7-9	TRBJ2-7	CASSSTGSKRGPYEQYF	TGTGCCAGCAGCTCGACCGGGTCCAAGCGGGGCCCCTACGAGCAGTACTTC
14	few	NA	TRBV5-5	TRBJ1-3	CASSLTTTGNTIYF	TGTGCCAGCAGCTTGACGACAACTGGAAACACCATATATTTT
15	many	NA	TRBV5-1	TRBJ2-1	CASSLSRAAYNEQFF	TGCGCCAGCAGCTTGTCACGGGCGGCCTACAATGAGCAGTTCTTC
14	few	NA	TRBV29-1	TRBJ2-3	CSVWRGSSTDTQYF	TGCAGCGTTTGGAGGGGTTCTAGCACAGATACGCAGTATTTT
15	NA	NA	TRBV18	TRBJ2-2	CASSPRAANTGELFF	TGTGCCAGCTCACCACGGGCGGCGAACACCGGGGAGCTGTTTTTT
11	many	NA	TRBV20-1	TRBJ2-1	CSARNRARQFF	TGCAGTGCTAGGAACCGGGCCCGGCAGTTCTTC
17	many	TRBD2	TRBV7-2	TRBJ2-1	CASSPRTSGAGNNEQFF	TGTGCCAGCAGCCCTAGGACTAGCGGGGCCGGGAACAATGAGCAGTTCTTC
15	many	NA	TRBV6-5	TRBJ1-5	CASSYSSQGHQPQHF	TGTGCCAGCAGTTACTCGTCCCAGGGACACCAGCCCCAGCATTTT
13	few	NA	TRBV9	TRBJ2-7	CASSAGVSGEQYF	TGTGCCAGCAGCGCGGGAGTCTCCGGGGAGCAGTACTTC
16	few	NA	TRBV11-2	TRBJ1-4	CASSLFLGAGKEKLFF	TGTGCCAGCAGCTTATTCCTTGGAGCCGGGAAGGAAAAACTGTTTTTT
15	many	TRBD1	TRBV7-3	TRBJ2-5	CASSFHRGLGETQYF	TGTGCCAGCAGCTTTCACAGGGGGTTAGGGGAGACCCAGTACTTC
14	few	TRBD2	TRBV20-1	TRBJ2-5	CSAQGLAGPETQYF	TGCAGTGCACAAGGACTAGCGGGGCCGGAGACCCAGTACTTC
18	many	TRBD2	TRBV6-5	TRBJ2-3	CASSTPAMGGRAWDTQYF	TGTGCCAGCAGTACCCCGGCGATGGGCGGGAGGGCGTGGGATACGCAGTATTTT
16	NA	TRBD2	TRBV4-2	TRBJ2-7	CASSQVVSGSVSKQYF	TGTGCCAGCAGCCAAGTCGTAAGCGGGAGTGTAAGCAAGCAGTACTTC
14	NA	NA	TRBV6-1	TRBJ2-1	CASSERTAYNEQFF	TGTGCCAGCAGTGAAAGGACAGCCTACAATGAGCAGTTCTTC
13	many	NA	TRBV12-3/TRBV12-4	TRBJ1-5	CASSLREGSPQHF	TGTGCCAGCAGCCTCAGGGAAGGGTCGCCCCAGCATTTT
17	few	NA	TRBV5-1	TRBJ1-1	CASSLATGRRLNTEAFF	TGCGCCAGCAGCTTGGCTACAGGGAGGAGGTTGAACACTGAAGCTTTCTTT
16	NA	NA	TRBV7-8	TRBJ2-3	CASSLVFQRNTDTQYF	TGTGCCAGCAGCTTAGTGTTTCAGAGAAACACAGATACGCAGTATTTT
14	few	TRBD1	TRBV10-2	TRBJ1-1	CASSDGRGNTEAFF	TGCGCCAGCAGTGATGGCAGGGGGAATACTGAAGCTTTCTTT
14	few	NA	TRBV15	TRBJ1-1	CATAEGPPNTEAFF	TGTGCCACGGCAGAAGGACCGCCGAACACTGAAGCTTTCTTT
16	NA	NA	TRBV7-8	TRBJ2-3	CASSSPGRHKTYTQYF	TGTGCCAGCAGCTCCCCGGGACGACACAAGACCTATACGCAGTATTTT
14	many	TRBD2	TRBV20-1	TRBJ2-7	CSASERGDSYEQYF	TGCAGTGCTAGCGAGCGGGGGGACTCCTACGAGCAGTACTTC
15	few	TRBD2	TRBV9	TRBJ2-1	CASSSTARGYNEQFF	TGTGCCAGCAGCTCAACCGCGCGGGGGTACAATGAGCAGTTCTTC
13	NA	NA	TRBV12-3/TRBV12-4	TRBJ2-7	CASSPGRSYEQYF	TGTGCCAGCAGTCCCGGGCGCTCCTACGAGCAGTACTTC
15	few	TRBD1	TRBV6-2/TRBV6-3	TRBJ1-4	CASSGQGATNEKLFF	TGTGCCAGCTCCGGACAGGGGGCAACTAATGAAAAACTGTTTTTT
11	NA	NA	TRBV10-2	TRBJ2-2	CASSFPGELFF	TGCGCCAGCAGTTTCCCCGGGGAGCTGTTTTTT
13	few	NA	TRBV4-3	TRBJ2-1	CASSLSESSEQFF	TGCGCCAGCAGCCTTTCGGAGAGCAGTGAGCAGTTCTTC
16	many	NA	TRBV29-1	TRBJ1-3	CSVAVQRLDSGNTIYF	TGCAGCGTTGCAGTCCAGCGTCTTGACTCTGGAAACACCATATATTTT
15	many	NA	TRBV5-4	TRBJ2-7	CASSLWDEGSYEQYF	TGTGCCAGCAGCTTATGGGACGAAGGGTCCTACGAGCAGTACTTC
13	few	NA	TRBV6-1	TRBJ2-7	CASSDGHRREQYF	TGTGCCAGCAGTGACGGTCATCGGCGGGAGCAGTACTTC
14	few	TRBD1	TRBV5-1	TRBJ2-1	CASSLGDRVHEQFF	TGCGCCAGCAGCTTGGGTGACAGGGTCCATGAGCAGTTCTTC
14	NA	NA	TRBV4-1	TRBJ2-2	CASSRGPNTGELFF	TGCGCCAGCAGTCGAGGTCCGAACACCGGGGAGCTGTTTTTT
15	NA	NA	TRBV11-2	TRBJ2-4	CASSIGQLAKNIQYF	TGTGCCAGCAGCATCGGACAGCTAGCCAAAAACATTCAGTACTTC
16	few	NA	TRBV20-1	TRBJ1-6	CSARDPQGTYNSPLHF	TGCAGTGCTAGAGATCCCCAGGGCACTTATAATTCACCCCTCCACTTT
11	many	NA	TRBV29-1	TRBJ2-7	CSARDPHEQYF	TGCAGCGCCCGGGATCCCCACGAGCAGTACTTC
13	few	NA	TRBV23-1	TRBJ2-7	CASSQSGGYEQYF	TGCGCCAGCAGTCAATCAGGAGGCTACGAGCAGTACTTC
15	few	TRBD2	TRBV28	TRBJ2-7	CASSSPGGISYEQYF	TGTGCCAGCAGTTCCCCCGGGGGGATCAGCTACGAGCAGTACTTC